This TCR beta chain was recorded in a study of T cell repertoires in cytomegalovirus infection. Background on the study: As its CMV epitopes, the study selected recently identified HLA-C-restricted and well-studied HLA-B-restricted targets. It can be stated that public TCR beta signatures indicated CMV infection as well as a matching HLA type. Study-level results: HLA-C-restricted CMV clonotypes gave the most frequent clonotype in two of eight donors.

With regard to this clonotype: The antigen remains undetermined.

Via MiXCR, TCRdb re-called the reads, giving one row per CDR3 protein. The table records about 920,000 distinct CDR3 sequences, around 32% of them present only once. V was trimmed by 6 bases and J by 6 bases, leaving 14 bases between them. The CDR3 is made up of 13 amino acids. Germline values: CDR1 MNHEY, CDR2 SMNVEV (reference sequence). Here the sequenced sample was cultured CD8+ T cells from PBMCs, taken from culture after CMV antigen stimulation. The sequence was collected from a human donor in good health (CMV status not recorded). Some clones in this sample may be carry-over from other donors' samples. The V and J genes are TRBV27 and TRBJ1-2, with D possibly matching TRBD1 (5 bases). The CDR3 loop reads CASSPDWGNGYTF. CDR3 in DNA: TGTGCCAGCAGCCCAGACTGGGGCAATGGCTACACCTTC.